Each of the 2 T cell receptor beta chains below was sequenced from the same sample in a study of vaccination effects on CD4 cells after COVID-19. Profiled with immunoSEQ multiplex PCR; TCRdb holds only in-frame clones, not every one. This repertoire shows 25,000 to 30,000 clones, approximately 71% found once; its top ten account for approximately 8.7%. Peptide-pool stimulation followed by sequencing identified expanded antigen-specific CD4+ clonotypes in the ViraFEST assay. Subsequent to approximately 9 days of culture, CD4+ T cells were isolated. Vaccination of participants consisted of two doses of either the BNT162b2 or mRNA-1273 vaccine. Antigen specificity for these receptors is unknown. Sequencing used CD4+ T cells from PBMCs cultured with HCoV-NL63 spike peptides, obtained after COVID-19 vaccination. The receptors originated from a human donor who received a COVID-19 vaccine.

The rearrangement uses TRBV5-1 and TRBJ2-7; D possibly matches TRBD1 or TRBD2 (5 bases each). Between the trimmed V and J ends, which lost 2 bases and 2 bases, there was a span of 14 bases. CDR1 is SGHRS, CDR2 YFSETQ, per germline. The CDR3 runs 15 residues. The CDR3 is CASSFAGTDPYEQYF. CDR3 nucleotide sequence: TGCGCCAGCAGCTTCGCCGGGACGGACCCCTACGAGCAGTACTTC.

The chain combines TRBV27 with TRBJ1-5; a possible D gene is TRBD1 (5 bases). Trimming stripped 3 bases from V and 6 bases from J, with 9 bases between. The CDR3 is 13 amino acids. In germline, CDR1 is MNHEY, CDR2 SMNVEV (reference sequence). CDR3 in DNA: TGTGCCAGCAGTTTCAGGGTAGGTCAGCCCCAGCATTTT. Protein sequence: CASSFRVGQPQHF.